These T cell receptor beta chains were read from a single sample in a study of blood T cells in healthy people across ages. TCRdb re-called the 5' RACE reads through MiXCR, storing one row per CDR3 protein. The sample holds 1.5 million or so distinct CDR3 sequences, about 40% seen once. Sequencing was carried out using blood. These receptors all stem from a woman under 30 in good health. CDR3s include the opening cysteine and the closing phenylalanine or tryptophan. Each record gives: D gene, J gene, V gene, clone size, CDR3 DNA, CDR3 protein. The D gene is left open where the match is weak. Only some rows state a clone size, as once, few, many or a class for expanded clones.

>TRBD2|TRBJ2-2|TRBV7-9|NA
TGTGCCACCAATCAAAAGCGGGAGGCGAACACCGGGGAGCTGTTTTTT
CATNQKREANTGELFF
>NA|TRBJ2-6|TRBV6-1|NA
TGTGCCAGCAGTCCCTACAGTGACTCTGGGGCCAACGTCCTGACTTTC
CASSPYSDSGANVLTF
>TRBD2|TRBJ2-7|TRBV20-1|NA
TGCAGTGCTAGAGGTCTAGCGGGGAGATCGTACTTC
CSARGLAGRSYF
>NA|TRBJ1-2|TRBV4-1|NA
TGCGCCAGCAGCCAACAAAACAGTGGCTACACCTTC
CASSQQNSGYTF
>NA|TRBJ2-5|TRBV9|NA
TGTGCCAGCAGCGTAGGTTCTATTAGCCGGGGGGCAGAGACCCAGTACTTC
CASSVGSISRGAETQYF
>NA|TRBJ1-5|TRBV5-6|NA
TGTGCCAGCAGCTTGATGTCAGCCGCGGGGGACCAGCCCCAGCATTTT
CASSLMSAAGDQPQHF
>TRBD1|TRBJ1-5|TRBV30|NA
TGTGCCTGGAGGGGACAGGGTAGGGGCAATCAGCCCCAGCATTTT
CAWRGQGRGNQPQHF
>NA|TRBJ1-5|TRBV5-1|NA
TGCGCCAGCAGCTGGGACATTACTAGCAATCAGCCCCAGCATTTT
CASSWDITSNQPQHF
>NA|TRBJ2-4|TRBV24-1|NA
TGTGCCACCAGTGACCGCAGACAACTAGCCAAAAACATTCAGTACTTC
CATSDRRQLAKNIQYF
>TRBD1|TRBJ1-5|TRBV27|NA
TGTGCCAGCAGTTTATCCCAGGGGGCGGGCAATCAGCCCCAGCATTTT
CASSLSQGAGNQPQHF
>NA|TRBJ1-6|TRBV11-2|NA
TGTGCCAGCAGCATGCAATTGGGGCCGGCGGGCTATAATTCACCCCTCCACTTT
CASSMQLGPAGYNSPLHF
>TRBD2|TRBJ2-7|TRBV6-1|NA
TGTGCCAGCAGTGAATACCCTAGCGGGGGTTACGAGCAGTACTTC
CASSEYPSGGYEQYF
>TRBD2|TRBJ2-4|TRBV13|NA
TGTGCCAGCAGCCTCGCTCAGACTAGCGGGGGGGCTTGGAACATTCAGTACTTC
CASSLAQTSGGAWNIQYF
>TRBD2|TRBJ2-3|TRBV5-1|NA
TGCGCCAGCAGCTCCCTCCCTAGCGGGAACTCAATAGATACGCAGTATTTT
CASSSLPSGNSIDTQYF
>NA|TRBJ2-1|TRBV15|NA
TGTGCCACCAGCAGATCGGTGTCCGAGGACAATGAGCAGTTCTTC
CATSRSVSEDNEQFF
>NA|TRBJ1-2|TRBV7-9|NA
TGTGCCAGCAGCGAACAGATTTTCTATGGCTACACCTTC
CASSEQIFYGYTF
>NA|TRBJ1-1|TRBV2|NA
TGTGCCAGCGGTCAGGGCTTGAACACTGAAGCTTTCTTT
CASGQGLNTEAFF
>NA|TRBJ2-3|TRBV27|NA
TGTGCCAGCGGACTCGAGCGGGCCACAGATACGCAGTATTTT
CASGLERATDTQYF
>TRBD2|TRBJ2-1|TRBV27|NA
TGTGCCAGCACCGTAGCGGGCTCCTACAATGAGCAGTTCTTC
CASTVAGSYNEQFF
>TRBD2|TRBJ2-2|TRBV20-1|NA
TGCAGTGCGATCGTAGCGGGCACGAACACCGGGGAGCTGTTTTTT
CSAIVAGTNTGELFF
>NA|TRBJ2-7|TRBV5-1|NA
TGCGCCAGCAGCTTGGCGGCTATCCTGAGCTCCTACGAGCAGTACTTC
CASSLAAILSSYEQYF
>NA|TRBJ1-2|TRBV25-1|NA
TGTGCCAGCAGTGCAAACACGTTCTCTAACTATGGCTACACCTTC
CASSANTFSNYGYTF
>NA|TRBJ1-4|TRBV21-1|few
TGTGCCAGCAGCAAAGTAAAGGGGGCGAATGAAAAACTGTTTTTT
CASSKVKGANEKLFF
>TRBD2|TRBJ2-1|TRBV11-1|NA
TGTGCCAGCAGCTTCTCCAGCGGGACCTCCTACAATGAGCAGTTCTTC
CASSFSSGTSYNEQFF
>TRBD1|TRBJ2-7|TRBV7-9|NA
TGTGCCAGCGCTTCGGGGCAGGGGGAGTACGAGCAGTACTTC
CASASGQGEYEQYF
>NA|TRBJ2-7|TRBV7-2|few
TGTGCCCAGGAATTGGTTTTGAGAAACTCCCTCTCCTACGAGCAGTACTTC
CAQELVLRNSLSYEQYF
>NA|TRBJ2-7|TRBV29-1|few
TGCAGCGTCCAATTGATTGGGCCCTACGAGCAGTACTTC
CSVQLIGPYEQYF
>TRBD1|TRBJ1-2|TRBV5-5|few
TGTGCCAGCAGCTTGGCGGGGACAGGGAGCTATGGCTACACCTTC
CASSLAGTGSYGYTF
>NA|TRBJ2-2|TRBV4-2|NA
TGTTCCAGCAGCCGCGGGACCCCGGGCACCGGGGAGCTGTTTTTT
CSSSRGTPGTGELFF
>NA|TRBJ2-7|TRBV12-3/TRBV12-4|NA
TGTGCCAGCAGTCCCCCCGGCGGGGACCTCAATGAGCAGTACTTC
CASSPPGGDLNEQYF
>NA|TRBJ1-4|TRBV4-1|NA
TGCGCCAGCAGCCAAGATGGGACGTGGAATGAAAAACTGTTTTTT
CASSQDGTWNEKLFF
>TRBD2|TRBJ2-5|TRBV6-2/TRBV6-3|NA
TGTGCCAGCAGTTCCTCTTCGACTAGCAGGGTAGGGACCCAGTACTTC
CASSSSSTSRVGTQYF
>NA|TRBJ1-3|TRBV12-3/TRBV12-4|few
TGTGCCAGCAGTTATCAGGGGTCTGGAAACACCATATATTTT
CASSYQGSGNTIYF
>TRBD2|TRBJ2-5|TRBV25-1|NA
TGTGCCAGCAGTGAGGGGGTTCGCGGGAGTGGGGAGACCCAGTACTTC
CASSEGVRGSGETQYF
>NA|TRBJ2-4|TRBV12-3/TRBV12-4|few
TGTGCCAGCAGTTTATCCCAGTACTTC
CASSLSQYF
>TRBD2|TRBJ2-3|TRBV7-2|NA
TGTGCCAGCAGCTTAGTTGGGCGGGAGCCCACAGATACGCAGTATTTT
CASSLVGREPTDTQYF
>NA|TRBJ1-6|TRBV27|few
TGTGCCAGCAGGTTTGCCCAAAGACAGGACTCCTATAATTCACCCCTCCACTTT
CASRFAQRQDSYNSPLHF
>NA|TRBJ2-3|TRBV7-9|NA
TGTGCCAGCATCCCAACTAGCACAGATACGCAGTATTTT
CASIPTSTDTQYF
>TRBD1|TRBJ2-1|TRBV29-1|NA
TGCGTCGCAGGGGGCAGCTCCTACAATGAGCAGTTCTTC
CVAGGSSYNEQFF
>NA|TRBJ2-2|TRBV29-1|few
TGCAGCGTCCACAGGGACACCGGGGAGCTGTTTTTT
CSVHRDTGELFF